This TCR beta chain was captured in a study of T cells in Graves' hyperthyroidism and ophthalmopathy. Findings of the study overall: Ophthalmopathy was separated from stable hyperthyroidism by a 13 V-J model.

What was amplified from RNA transcripts were TCR beta CDR3 regions. Carried out on the TCR CDR3, a first-round RT-PCR used the HTBI primer set. MiXCR was run by TCRdb on the multiplex PCR reads, yielding one entry per CDR3 protein. Among hundreds of thousands of distinct CDR3 sequences listed, roughly 15% were seen once. The CDR3 spans 13 residues. V was pared by 4 bases and J by 6 bases, with 13 bases between. Germline values: CDR1 LGHDT, CDR2 YNNKEL (reference sequence). Details on this clonotype: Its target is not known.

The sequenced sample was blood. This sequence originates from a woman aged 18-35 years with Graves' hyperthyroidism. V gene TRBV3-1 combines with J gene TRBJ2-7; D is undetermined. Here the CDR3 DNA reads TGTGCCAGCAGCCGCGGAAGTCGCCCCGAGCAGTACTTC. As protein: CASSRGSRPEQYF.